The clone carrying this T cell receptor (beta chain) occurred a few times. Its antigen remains unidentified. This sample stems from a study of CD8 T cells in ankylosing spondylitis. Study-wide points: A TCR beta motif made of about eight highly homologous variants seemed typical of ankylosing spondylitis blood.

TCRdb redid the calling of the 5' RACE reads with MiXCR, one entry per CDR3 protein. The sample carries fewer than 400,000 distinct CDR3 sequences, 20% to 25% recorded once. This CDR3 contains 15 residues. V gave up 2 bases and J gave up 4 bases; unmatched junction bases: 8. Germline V lookup: CDR1 SGHRS, CDR2 YFSETQ. This TCR came from a male donor with ankylosing spondylitis. V usage is TRBV5-1 and J usage is TRBJ1-1; TRBD1 matches 7 bases. The sample was blood, either unsorted or a sorted T cell fraction (not recorded which). For the CDR3, the DNA is TGCGCCAGCAGCTTAAAGACAGGGATTGGCACTGAAGCTTTCTTT. Protein: CASSLKTGIGTEAFF.